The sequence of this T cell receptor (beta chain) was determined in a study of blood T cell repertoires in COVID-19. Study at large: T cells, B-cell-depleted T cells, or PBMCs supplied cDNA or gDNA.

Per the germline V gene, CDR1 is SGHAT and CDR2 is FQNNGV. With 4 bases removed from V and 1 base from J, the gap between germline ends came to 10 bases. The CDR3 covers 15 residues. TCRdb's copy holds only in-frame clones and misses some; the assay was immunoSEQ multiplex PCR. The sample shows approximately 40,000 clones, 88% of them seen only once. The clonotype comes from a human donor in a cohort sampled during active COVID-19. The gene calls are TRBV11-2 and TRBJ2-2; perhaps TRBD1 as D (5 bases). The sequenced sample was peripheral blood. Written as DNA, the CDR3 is TGTGCCAGCAGCTATGTTGACAGGAACACCGGGGAGCTGTTTTTT. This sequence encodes CASSYVDRNTGELFF.